The 27 T cell receptor beta chains below all came from one sample that was sequenced in a study of early T cells in non-severe SARS-CoV-2 infection. MiXCR, applied by TCRdb to the 5' RACE reads, yields one record per CDR3 protein. The profile shows 28,000 or so distinct CDR3 sequences, under 7.5% of them singletons. The sample taken for sequencing was whole blood. The receptors shown here come from an adult who was a healthcare worker with PCR-confirmed SARS-CoV-2 infection or an uninfected control (not recorded which).

This clonotype was found many times. The genes are TRBV4-1 and TRBJ2-1; D unclear. Germline V gene data show CDR1 as MGHRA and CDR2 as YSYEKL. Deletions cut 3 bases from V and 0 bases from J, with 21 bases between. The CDR3 is 19 residues long. CDR3 DNA: TGCGCCAGCAGCCACCCTCCTGACCTCCCAGCGAACTCCTACAATGAGCAGTTCTTC. This gives the protein CASSHPPDLPANSYNEQFF.

J is TRBJ2-1 and V is TRBV6-1; D may correspond to TRBD1 or TRBD2 (6 bases each). V gave up 7 bases and J gave up 8 bases, with 21 bases separating them. This CDR3 is built from 15 residues. Germline V gene lookup returns CDR1 MNHNS and CDR2 SASEGT. In nucleotides, the CDR3 is TGTGCCAGCATTAGGGGGGCTAGCAGGAGTGATGAGCAGTTCTTC. This translates into CASIRGASRSDEQFF.

The table lists this clonotype with many counts. The chain recombines TRBV20-1 with TRBJ2-7; D not resolved. The length of the CDR3 is 12 residues. CDR1 and CDR2 from the germline V gene are DFQATT and SNEGSKA (reference sequence). CDR3 nucleotide sequence: TGCAGCGCGTCCTTAGGCTTCAACGAGCAGTACTTC. Its protein product is CSASLGFNEQYF.

This clonotype was counted many times. The chain links TRBV18 to TRBJ2-3; D not resolved. The CDR3 has 15 amino acids. V was shortened by 2 bases and J by 0 bases, with 9 bases between the two germline ends. Looked up from germline, CDR1 is KGHSH and CDR2 is LQKENI. CDR3 coding DNA: TGTGCCAGCTCACCATTGGCTGCAAGCACAGATACGCAGTATTTT. Translating it yields CASSPLAASTDTQYF.

This clonotype was recorded at least ten times. The rearrangement joins TRBV19 to TRBJ2-3, with 10 positions matching TRBD1. This CDR3 spans 14 amino acids. Germline V gene sequence: CDR1 LNHDA, CDR2 SQIVND (reference sequence). V lost 5 bases, J lost 6 bases, and 5 bases stayed unmatched. Here the CDR3 DNA reads TGTGCCAGTAGTTGGACAGGGGGGCCGGATACGCAGTATTTT. Translation: CASSWTGGPDTQYF.

This clonotype was recorded many times. The chain combines TRBV7-9 with TRBJ2-6; no clear D. This CDR3 is built from 16 residues. Trimming stripped 6 bases from V and 0 bases from J, with 12 bases between. CDR1 and CDR2 from the germline V gene are SEHNR and FQNEAQ (reference sequence). The CDR3 DNA follows: TGTGCCAGCAGTCCAGGAATCCGCTCTGGGGCCAACGTCCTGACTTTC. Translated: CASSPGIRSGANVLTF.

The chain links TRBV6-1 to TRBJ2-5; D is undetermined. Per the germline V gene, CDR1 is MNHNS and CDR2 is SASEGT. The CDR3 totals 12 residues. Trimming cost V 7 bases and J 0 bases, with 6 bases left between them. The chain's CDR3 is CASTGHQETQYF. CDR3 DNA: TGTGCCAGCACCGGACACCAAGAGACCCAGTACTTC.

This chain uses TRBV12-3 or TRBV12-4 with TRBJ2-7; TRBD1 might be the D (5 bases). The CDR3 consists of 14 residues. Deletions cut 2 bases from V and 3 bases from J, with 11 bases between. CDR3 coding DNA: TGTGCCAGCAGTTTACTGGTAGGGGTCTACGAGCAGTACTTC. Translation gives CASSLLVGVYEQYF.

This clonotype was seen ten or more times. V usage is TRBV15 and J usage is TRBJ2-7, with D hard to call. There are 13 residues in the CDR3. The V end was cut by 0 bases, the J end by 3 bases, with 6 bases between. Germline CDR1 reads LNHNV; CDR2 reads YYDKDF (reference sequence). The CDR3: CATSRDSNYEQYF. CDR3 coding DNA: TGTGCCACCAGCAGAGATTCCAACTACGAGCAGTACTTC.

This clonotype was seen many times. This chain uses TRBV29-1 with TRBJ2-1; D is ambiguous. The CDR3 contains 15 residues. Trimming took 4 bases from V and 0 from J, leaving 13 bases between them. Germline V CDR1 and CDR2: SQVTM, ANQGSEA. The DNA of the CDR3 is TGCAGCGTTGGGCTAGGCCCTAGCTCCTACAATGAGCAGTTCTTC. Protein: CSVGLGPSSYNEQFF.

The table lists this clonotype with many counts. The chain uses TRBV28 and TRBJ2-3; a possible D gene is TRBD1 (6 bases). Germline CDR1 MDHEN, CDR2 SYDVKM. This CDR3 has 17 amino acids. The V gene lost 4 bases and the J gene lost 2 bases, with 19 bases spanning the gap. CDR3 nucleotides: TGTGCCAGCAGTTCCTACCCCGGGACAAGCTACACAGATACGCAGTATTTT. It yields the protein CASSSYPGTSYTDTQYF.

CDR3: CASSTNRPSYEQYF. The CDR3 DNA is TGTGCCAGCAGCACGAACAGGCCCTCCTACGAGCAGTACTTC. The rearrangement uses TRBV7-8 and TRBJ2-7; weak D call: TRBD1 (5 bases). The CDR3 length is 14 residues. Germline lookup yields CDR1 SGHVS and CDR2 FQNEAQ. V lost 5 bases, J lost 0 bases, and 11 bases lay in between.

This clonotype was seen at least ten times. The chain couples TRBV11-3 to TRBJ2-1; no firm D call. The germline V and J ends were trimmed by 4 bases and 2 bases, with 15 bases remaining between them. The germline V gene has CDR1 SGHNT and CDR2 YENEEA. This CDR3 contains 16 residues. CDR3 amino acids: CASSSRPRPPYNEQFF. CDR3 in DNA: TGTGCCAGCAGCTCTCGCCCACGGCCCCCCTACAATGAGCAGTTCTTC.

The chain recombines TRBV20-1 with TRBJ2-3; D might be TRBD2 (7 bases). This CDR3 comprises 14 residues. V lost 5 bases and J 6 bases, leaving 18 bases between the germline ends. Germline loops: CDR1 DFQATT, CDR2 SNEGSKA (reference sequence). The CDR3 loop reads CSAWRGPVSDTQYF. The CDR3 nucleotides read TGCAGTGCTTGGCGGGGGCCAGTTTCTGATACGCAGTATTTT.

This clonotype was counted between two and nine times. The chain uses TRBV7-4 and TRBJ2-7; D remains unclear. Trimming cost V 5 bases and J 7 bases, with 9 bases left between them. The CDR3 runs to 11 residues. Germline CDR1 SGHVT, CDR2 SQSDAQ. In nucleotides, the CDR3 is TGTGCCAGCAGCCCCCAGAGGGAGCAGTACTTC. Its translation is CASSPQREQYF. The full variable domain, completed using reference TRBV7-4 and TRBJ2-7, is GAGVSQSPRYKVAKRGRDVALRCDSISGHVTLYWYRQTLGQGSEVLTYSQSDAQRDKSGRPSGRFSAERPERSVSTLKIQRTEQGDSAVYLCASSPQREQYFGPGTRLTVT.

This clonotype appeared a few times. The DNA of the CDR3 is TGTGCCTGGAATCGGAAAGACAGTAATGAAAAACTGTTTTTT. Translated, it gives CAWNRKDSNEKLFF. The chain combines TRBV30 with TRBJ1-4; tentative D call: TRBD1 (5 bases). The CDR3 runs 14 residues. With 4 bases removed from V and 4 bases from J, the gap between germline ends came to 13 bases. Germline lookup yields CDR1 GTSNPN and CDR2 SVGIG (reference sequence).

J is TRBJ2-5 and V is TRBV7-9; 10 bases are a match to TRBD1. The CDR3 loop spans 15 amino acids. Germline assignment: CDR1 SEHNR and CDR2 FQNEAQ (reference sequence). V shed 5 bases and J 1 base; nucleotides not matched to a gene: 4. The CDR3 coding sequence is TGTGCCAGCAGCCGGGACAGGGGCGCCCAAGAGACCCAGTACTTC. Translating it yields CASSRDRGAQETQYF.

This clonotype was recorded many times. One end of the junction does not line up with germline, which may come from a read error. V gene TRBV25-1 combines with J gene TRBJ1-2; 9 positions agree with TRBD1. CDR3 size: 15 residues. Germline V CDR1 and CDR2: MGHDK, SYGVNS. In DNA, the CDR3 is TGTACCAGCACCTTAGGGACAGGGTTTTACAGTGGCTACACCTTC. Protein product: CTSTLGTGFYSGYTF.

V usage is TRBV5-1 and J usage is TRBJ2-1, with 7 positions matching TRBD2. Germline CDR1 reads SGHRS; CDR2 reads YFSETQ. Trimming at V came to 0 bases and at J to 5 bases, leaving 5 bases not matched to a gene. This CDR3 comprises 15 residues. This CDR3 is CASSLEGLPHNEQFF. CDR3 DNA: TGCGCCAGCAGCTTGGAGGGACTACCTCACAATGAGCAGTTCTTC.

This clonotype was counted ten times or more. The rearrangement links TRBV14 to TRBJ2-1; maybe TRBD2 (6 bases). There are 18 residues in the CDR3. V was shortened by 0 bases and J by 7 bases, with 22 bases between the two germline ends. In germline, CDR1 is SGHDN, CDR2 FVKESK. The CDR3 nucleotides read TGTGCCAGCAGCCAAGATCGGGGTTCCGGGAGACGGCTTAATGAGCAGTTCTTC. Amino acid sequence: CASSQDRGSGRRLNEQFF. Complete variable domain (other parts from reference TRBV14 and TRBJ2-1): EAGVTQFPSHSVIEKGQTVTLRCDPISGHDNLYWYRRVMGKEIKFLLHFVKESKQDESGMPNNRFLAERTGGTYSTLKVQPAELEDSGVYFCASSQDRGSGRRLNEQFFGPGTRLTVL.

The chain combines TRBV29-1 with TRBJ2-7; possibly TRBD2 for D (7 bases). Germline CDR1 reads SQVTM; CDR2 reads ANQGSEA. CDR3 length equals 14 residues. Trimming shortened V by 7 bases and J by 5 bases, and 21 bases separated the two germline ends. The CDR3 spells CSARGFAGADEQYF. The CDR3 coding sequence is TGCAGCGCCCGTGGTTTTGCGGGGGCGGACGAGCAGTACTTC.

Ten or more counts support this clonotype. V usage is TRBV6-2 or TRBV6-3 and J usage is TRBJ1-5; D is perhaps TRBD1 (6 bases). The germline CDR1 and CDR2 sequences are MNHEY and SVGEGT. V lost 7 bases and J 3 bases, leaving 19 bases between the germline ends. The length of the CDR3 is 16 residues. The CDR3 DNA is TGTGCCAGCAATTCCAAGAGACAGGTTATCAATCAGCCCCAGCATTTT. Residues: CASNSKRQVINQPQHF.

This clonotype has a count of ten or more. V usage is TRBV12-3 or TRBV12-4 and J usage is TRBJ1-5; TRBD1 aligns across 7 bases. V dropped 5 bases and J dropped 0; count of bases not matched to a gene: 4. CDR3 length: 15 residues. The CDR3 coding sequence is TGTGCCAGCAGTCCGGGACAGACTAGCAATCAGCCCCAGCATTTT. Translation: CASSPGQTSNQPQHF.

This clonotype was counted ten times or more. The junction differs from germline at one of its ends, possibly a read error. V and J are TRBV4-1 and TRBJ2-1, with D unresolved. This CDR3 contains 16 residues. Germline values: CDR1 MGHRA, CDR2 YSYEKL. The CDR3 is CASSKERASSYNEQFF. CDR3 DNA: TGCGCCAGCAGCAAAGAAAGGGCTAGCTCCTACAATGAGCAGTTCTTC.

This clonotype has a count of ten or more. This chain uses TRBV12-3 or TRBV12-4 with TRBJ2-6; D uncertain. The CDR3 sequence is 14 residues long. Trimming pared 3 bases from V and 0 bases from J, leaving 3 bases between. The CDR3 region is CASSFDSGANVLTF. Here the CDR3 DNA reads TGTGCCAGCAGTTTCGACTCTGGGGCCAACGTCCTGACTTTC.

This clonotype was counted at least ten times. V and J are TRBV6-6 and TRBJ1-1, with 9 bases lining up with TRBD1. J gave up 3 bases and V 5 bases, and 4 bases lay outside the gene matches. Germline V CDR1 and CDR2: MNHNY, SVGAGI (reference sequence). The CDR3 consists of 14 residues. In nucleotides, the CDR3 is TGTGCCAGCAGTACAGGGGACAGGGACACTGAAGCTTTCTTT. Residues: CASSTGDRDTEAFF.

J is TRBJ1-2 and V is TRBV7-6, with TRBD1 as a possible D gene (5 bases). The CDR3 spans 13 residues. V lost 0 bases and J lost 8, with 10 bases in between. Germline CDR1 is SGHVS and CDR2 is FNYEAQ. The CDR3 is CASSLAAGSGYTF. The DNA for the CDR3 is TGTGCCAGCAGCTTAGCGGCAGGGTCAGGCTACACCTTC.